This TCR beta chain was sequenced for a study of response to subunit inactivated influenza vaccine (dated by TCRdb to between 2017 and 2018). Context from the whole study: Deep quantitative profiling of the T cell receptor repertoire was used in the study to follow responses to a trivalent subunit inactivated influenza vaccine.

What this sample's time point label stands for: more than 40 days after influenza vaccine administration. The cysteine opens and the phenylalanine closes a CDR3 of 15 amino acids. CDR3 DNA only is kept here, 45 bases in frame from base 1. The germline V and J ends show losses of 1 base and 4 bases respectively, and no gene match explains 6 bases of the junction. Sequences DFQATT (CDR1) and SNEGSKA (CDR2) are obtained from the germline V gene (reference sequence). Library method: RT-PCR. The instrument was an Illumina HiSeq 2500. TCRdb handled the public reads itself, with Q25 trimming in fastp and clone calling in MiXCR, and kept productive beta chains. Rows are combined by CDR3 protein, so each entry shows the most common genes and DNA. The sample table contains 540,000 or so distinct CDR3 sequences; only one count was recorded for 10% to 15% of them. The ten largest clones capture around 12% of the sample.

In this sample, this clonotype turned up a few times. Its antigen specificity is not known. One base away there is no much larger clone; base qualities are not given. Findings and caveats that apply to the study as a whole: The authors suggested that each seasonal influenza vaccination may recruit only a limited number of new T cells.

The receptor comes from a middle-aged man who received an inactivated influenza vaccine. Donor details come from another sample of the same person, matched by shared clones. The sequence links TRBV20-1 to TRBJ2-1, and 8 junction bases match TRBD1. The sequenced sample was PBMCs from blood, obtained more than 35 days after vaccination. The CDR3 is CSARVGQGRYNEQFF. The nucleotide sequence is TGCAGTGCTAGAGTCGGACAGGGCCGATACAATGAGCAGTTCTTC.